The present TCR beta chain was sequenced within a study of blood T cell repertoires in COVID-19. Clones were sequenced by immunoSEQ multiplex PCR, and TCRdb holds only the in-frame ones, with some missing. The sample has 200,000 to 250,000 clones; 65% to 90% are singletons. Seattle patients were enrolled while actively infected and followed longitudinally. Germline trimming cut 4 bases from V and 7 bases from J; bases unmatched to any gene: 8. This CDR3 has 15 residues. Per germline, CDR1 MNHEY and CDR2 SVGAGI. The sequenced material came from peripheral blood. The chain uses TRBV6-5 and TRBJ1-4; 8 positions match TRBD1. The receptor comes from a man in his forties or fifties with COVID-19, enrolled during active disease. CDR3 in DNA: TGTGCCAGCAGTTCCCTGGACAGGGTTGGTGAAAAACTGTTTTTT. Translated: CASSSLDRVGEKLFF.